The rows below give T cell receptor beta chains drawn from one sample of a study of blood T cell repertoires in COVID-19. Generated by immunoSEQ multiplex PCR, the TCRdb table keeps only in-frame clones and is missing some. The top ten clones hold 2.5% to 4% of a sample with fewer than 450,000 clones, around nine tenths of them seen once. The sequenced sample consisted of peripheral blood. These receptors came from a woman aged 18-29 years who had recovered from COVID-19. Both conserved end residues are part of each CDR3.

J gene | V gene | CDR3 protein
TRBJ1-1 | TRBV5-4 | CASSPGVNTEAFF
TRBJ1-1 | TRBV27 | CASRVTSNTEAFF
TRBJ2-5 | TRBV5-1 | CASSLAGGETQYF
TRBJ2-1 | TRBV27 | CASSVAGASVGVHEQFF
TRBJ1-1 | TRBV7-2 | CASSRSGGTEAFF
TRBJ1-1 | TRBV6-2/TRBV6-3 | CASSRDRNTEAFF
TRBJ1-1 | TRBV5-1 | CASSFQGRRVTEAFF
TRBJ2-1 | TRBV6-6 | CASSVLTSGTYNEQFF
TRBJ2-1 | TRBV27 | CASSLRAGTYNEQFF
TRBJ2-1 | TRBV29-1 | CSVGPSSSYNEQFF
TRBJ1-1 | TRBV1 | CTSSHTSGGGDLMNTEAFF
TRBJ2-5 | TRBV2 | CASSVPGLVGSETQYF
TRBJ1-5 | TRBV30 | CAWSGTRDSTSYSNQPQHF
TRBJ2-1 | TRBV2 | CASSALAGETGEQFF
TRBJ1-3 | TRBV10-1 | CASSESTGSGNTIYF
TRBJ2-1 | TRBV10-1 | CASSHSGRLEQFF
TRBJ2-2 | TRBV7-2 | CASSPVLGTGELFF
TRBJ1-4 | TRBV30 | CAWSAGSSNEKLFF
TRBJ2-6 | TRBV9 | CASSVGIRDRGKSSGANVLTF
TRBJ2-5 | TRBV11-2 | CASSSGGFQETQYF
TRBJ2-3 | TRBV2 | CASARLAGGTDTQYF
TRBJ2-3 | TRBV27 | CASSWTLAGPGDTQYF
TRBJ1-1 | TRBV24-1 | CATSETPQGTKNTEAFF
TRBJ1-2 | TRBV21-1 | CASSKKAVLRGPYTF
TRBJ1-5 | TRBV12-3/TRBV12-4 | CASSFQGNQPQHF
TRBJ1-1 | TRBV6-5 | CASTNTQGRAFF
TRBJ2-1 | TRBV9 | CASSPRSSGRNEQFF
TRBJ1-1 | TRBV6-5 | CASRPPGGGTEAFF
TRBJ2-3 | TRBV24-1 | CATSDPRLAGTDTQYF
TRBJ1-6 | TRBV9 | CASSRDLWGQGSSPLHF
TRBJ2-1 | TRBV7-9 | CASSLFRLAGVDEQFF
TRBJ2-1 | TRBV6-2/TRBV6-3 | CASSRDRGRLEQFF
TRBJ1-3 | TRBV6-2/TRBV6-3 | CASSRDTYSGNTIYF
TRBJ2-1 | TRBV7-2 | CASSQTGGAKFF
TRBJ1-2 | TRBV27 | CASSAGQGFHGYTF
TRBJ1-4 | TRBV5-4 | CASSLDPGATNEKLFF
TRBJ1-1 | TRBV7-2 | CASSLTRRDTEAFF
TRBJ1-1 | TRBV2 | CASRGQGNTEAFF
TRBJ2-2 | TRBV7-8 | CASRTSGSPTGELFF
TRBJ1-6 | TRBV27 | CASTRQQNSPLHF
TRBJ1-3 | TRBV6-5 | CASSRGHRSGNTIYF